This T cell receptor (beta chain) was identified in a study of T-cell memory formation after mild COVID-19. General study results and limits: Still unconfirmed is whether the second-wave clones peaking on day 37 recognized SARS-CoV-2. Pre-infection memory contained some responding clones, which suggested that cross-reactive memory had joined. Most CD4+ clones that shrank were in CM and EM, while CD8+ ones turned up in EMRA. CD4/CD8 balance characterized clones contracting day 15 to 85, and CD4+ skew characterized later expanders.

This clonotype was observed a few times. The antigen is not known. TCRdb itself ran the 5' RACE reads through MiXCR, one entry per CDR3 protein. The sample yields fewer than 550,000 distinct CDR3 sequences, 20% seen once. The ends were cut back, 7 bases at V and 4 bases at J, with 11 bases in the middle. In germline, CDR1 is SGHRS, CDR2 YFSETQ. This CDR3 spans 12 amino acids. This TCR came from an adult woman who had mild COVID-19 (a few samples of this study predate the infection). Cell type and time point are not known. The genes are TRBV5-1 and TRBJ2-5, with D unresolved. The sequenced sample consisted of PBMCs or a T cell subset sorted from them (not recorded which). This CDR3 reads CASGLGGETQYF. The CDR3 coding sequence is TGCGCCAGCGGGCTGGGTGGAGAGACCCAGTACTTC.